This passage covers 27 T cell receptor beta chains from one sample sequenced in a study of OX40 agonist ivuxolimab in advanced cancers. Sequencing was performed with immunoSEQ multiplex PCR; in TCRdb, only in-frame clones are kept and a portion is missing. The sample includes approximately 68,000 clones, 80% to 90% seen only once; the top ten take around 1%. The material sequenced was CD4+ or CD8+ T cells sorted from blood, taken in a trial of the OX40 agonist ivuxolimab. Every receptor here comes from an adult with an advanced solid tumor such as melanoma, head and neck, liver or kidney cancer.

The chain recombines TRBV5-1 with TRBJ2-1, with TRBD1 matching over 8 bases. In germline, CDR1 is SGHRS, CDR2 YFSETQ. The trim removed 2 bases at V and 0 bases at J, leaving 4 bases unmatched. The CDR3 sequence is 16 residues long. CDR3 nucleotides: TGCGCCAGCAGCTTACAGGGGGAAAGCTCCTACAATGAGCAGTTCTTC. It encodes CASSLQGESSYNEQFF.

The V gene is TRBV19, the J gene TRBJ1-3; D is undetermined. Per germline, CDR1 LNHDA and CDR2 SQIVND (reference sequence). Trimming took 1 base from V and 5 from J, leaving 9 bases between them. CDR3 size: 14 residues. CDR3 sequence reads: CASSIGANRNTIYF. The CDR3 DNA is TGTGCCAGTAGTATAGGGGCTAACAGAAACACCATATATTTT.

The V gene is TRBV15, the J gene TRBJ1-6; no reliable D call. Trimming shortened V by 1 base and J by 6 bases, and 7 bases separated the two germline ends. The CDR3 covers 14 residues. In germline, CDR1 is LNHNV, CDR2 YYDKDF (reference sequence). The CDR3 is CATSRGQVNSPLHF. The CDR3 DNA follows: TGTGCCACCAGCAGAGGGCAGGTTAATTCACCCCTCCACTTT.

The chain has TRBV5-1 and TRBJ2-5; D not certain. The CDR3 spans 11 residues. Germline assignment: CDR1 SGHRS and CDR2 YFSETQ. V dropped 4 bases and J dropped 5 bases, with 6 bases sitting between them. DNA of the CDR3: TGCGCCAGCAGCGAAAAGGAGACCCAGTACTTC. The encoded protein is CASSEKETQYF.

The V and J genes are TRBV19 and TRBJ2-3; a weak D match, TRBD2 (6 bases). This CDR3 spans 17 amino acids. Per the germline V gene, CDR1 is LNHDA and CDR2 is SQIVND (reference sequence). V was pared by 4 bases and J by 0 bases, with 17 bases between. The CDR3 DNA reads TGTGCCAGTAGTAGGGGGGACCTAGTCGCTAGCACAGATACGCAGTATTTT. It codes for CASSRGDLVASTDTQYF.

The chain joins TRBV5-6 to TRBJ1-5; tentative D call: TRBD1 (6 bases). The ends were cut back, 3 bases at V and 5 bases at J, with 12 bases in the middle. CDR1 SGHDT and CDR2 YYEEEE come from the germline V gene. The CDR3 totals 14 residues. Here the CDR3 reads CASSSGTIHQPQHF. The CDR3 DNA reads as TGTGCCAGCAGCTCTGGGACAATACATCAGCCCCAGCATTTT.

This rearrangement joins TRBV6-1 to TRBJ1-2; 10 bases align to TRBD1. Germline CDR1 and CDR2: MNHNS and SASEGT. The CDR3 totals 12 residues. V was pared by 11 bases and J by 7 bases, with 7 bases of the junction left unmatched. CDR3 sequence (DNA): TGTGCCGCAGCCGGGACAGGGGCTGGCTACACCTTC. Its translation is CAAAGTGAGYTF.

This sequence joins TRBV27 and TRBJ2-3; tentatively, D is TRBD2 (6 bases). The V gene lost 5 bases and the J gene lost 5 bases, with 14 bases spanning the gap. This CDR3 comprises 14 residues. Germline CDR1 and CDR2: MNHEY and SMNVEV (reference sequence). As DNA, the CDR3 is TGTGCCAGCAGTCGCTTAGCGGAGGTAGATACGCAGTATTTT. It specifies CASSRLAEVDTQYF.

This chain joins TRBV15 and TRBJ2-7; possibly TRBD2 for D (5 bases). This CDR3 is built from 14 residues. Trimming removed 0 bases from V and 5 bases from J, with 11 bases in between. CDR1 and CDR2 (germline): LNHNV, YYDKDF (reference sequence). As DNA, the CDR3 is TGTGCCACCAGCAGAGATCTCCGGGATCACGAGCAGTACTTC. Translated, it gives CATSRDLRDHEQYF.

This chain connects TRBV5-1 to TRBJ2-7; no reliable D call. Germline V gene data show CDR1 as SGHRS and CDR2 as YFSETQ. The CDR3 extends over 12 amino acids. Trimming pared 2 bases from V and 3 bases from J, leaving 6 bases between. In nucleotides, the CDR3 is TGCGCCAGCAGCTTCGGCAACTACGAGCAGTACTTC. It is translated as CASSFGNYEQYF.

The chain joins TRBV10-3 to TRBJ1-1, with a tentative D call TRBD1 (5 bases). V was shortened by 0 bases and J by 4 bases, with 12 bases between the two germline ends. In germline, CDR1 is ENHRY, CDR2 SYGVKD. This CDR3 has 15 amino acids. As DNA, the CDR3 is TGTGCCATCAGTGAGTCGACAAGGACACGCACTGAAGCTTTCTTT. Protein: CAISESTRTRTEAFF.

The genes are TRBV5-1 and TRBJ1-4; unclear D gene. Germline V lookup: CDR1 SGHRS, CDR2 YFSETQ. The CDR3 contains 15 residues. V lost 0 bases to trimming and J lost 4 bases, with 10 bases between them. The chain's CDR3 is CASSLGQSLNEKLFF. The CDR3 region has the DNA TGCGCCAGCAGCTTGGGGCAGTCTCTTAATGAAAAACTGTTTTTT.

DNA of the CDR3: TGCGCCAGCAGTGATCAACCCTCCGCGGGGAACACTGAAGCTTTCTTT. It specifies CASSDQPSAGNTEAFF. This chain uses TRBV10-2 with TRBJ1-1, with D hard to call. Trimming left V 3 bases short and J 1 base short, with 15 bases between. In germline, CDR1 is WSHSY, CDR2 SAAADI. The CDR3 runs to 16 residues.

As for this clone: At the DNA level, this CDR3 is encoded by other sequences in the same sample as well. This chain joins TRBV11-2 and TRBJ1-5; D not resolved. V lost 3 bases and J lost 7, with 7 bases in between. Germline lookup yields CDR1 SGHAT and CDR2 FQNNGV. CDR3 size: 12 residues. The CDR3 is CASSLSGQPQHF. The CDR3 coding sequence is TGTGCCAGCAGCTTGAGTGGACAGCCCCAGCATTTT.

The rearrangement uses TRBV7-2 and TRBJ2-7; 12 nucleotides align to TRBD2. V was clipped by 4 bases and J by 2 bases; unmatched bases: 3. This CDR3 has 15 amino acids. Per germline, CDR1 SGHTA and CDR2 FQGNSA. CDR3 sequence reads: CASSSPSGRAYEQYF. The CDR3 region has the DNA TGTGCCAGCAGCTCCCCTAGCGGGAGGGCCTACGAGCAGTACTTC.

This chain connects TRBV11-2 to TRBJ2-2, with 7 positions matching TRBD2. CDR3 length equals 13 residues. Germline CDR1 is SGHAT and CDR2 is FQNNGV. The V and J ends lost 5 bases and 9 bases, in that order; junction bases with no gene match: 6. The CDR3 DNA reads TGTGCCAGCAGCCAGGAGCGGGGACGGGAGCTGTTTTTT. This sequence encodes CASSQERGRELFF.

This rearrangement joins TRBV19 to TRBJ1-5; D is unclear. The CDR3 totals 14 residues. Germline assignment: CDR1 LNHDA and CDR2 SQIVND (reference sequence). V lost 5 bases, J lost 0 bases, and 8 bases lay in between. CDR3 in amino acids: CASSVGSSNQPQHF. CDR3 DNA sequence: TGTGCCAGTAGTGTGGGAAGTAGCAATCAGCCCCAGCATTTT.

V usage is TRBV12-5 and J usage is TRBJ1-1; tentative D call: TRBD1 (5 bases). Germline CDR1 is LGHNT and CDR2 is FRNRAP. The length of the CDR3 is 13 residues. Trimming removed 7 bases at V and 5 bases at J, with 14 bases between. The CDR3 nucleotides are TGTGCTAGTGTCGGGAGGGGTGGGACTGAAGCTTTCTTT. The encoded protein is CASVGRGGTEAFF.

V and J are TRBV2 and TRBJ2-3; 10 positions match TRBD1. Germline V gene data show CDR1 as SNHLY and CDR2 as FYNNEI. This CDR3 spans 14 amino acids. J lost 3 bases, V lost 4 bases, and 1 base had no gene match. The CDR3 region is CASSGQGATDTQYF. As DNA, the CDR3 is TGTGCCAGCAGTGGACAGGGGGCAACAGATACGCAGTATTTT.

The CDR3 nucleotides are TGTGCCAGCAATCGGCGGGAGTGGAACACCGGGGAGCTGTTTTTT. It specifies CASNRREWNTGELFF. The chain joins TRBV11-3 to TRBJ2-2; 7 positions agree with TRBD2. Germline CDR1 and CDR2: SGHNT and YENEEA. Trimming cost V 7 bases and J 1 base; bases outside gene matches: 6. The CDR3 is 15 residues long.

This sequence joins TRBV30 and TRBJ2-4, with D tentatively TRBD2 (8 bases). V was trimmed by 3 bases and J by 4 bases, leaving 19 bases between them. This CDR3 spans 16 amino acids. Germline-derived CDR1 and CDR2 are GTSNPN and SVGIG (reference sequence). The CDR3 loop is CAWSAGQAGGKNIQYF. The CDR3, as DNA: TGTGCCTGGAGCGCCGGACAGGCGGGGGGAAAAAACATTCAGTACTTC.

The chain uses TRBV27 and TRBJ2-1; unclear D gene. The CDR3 spans 15 residues. The germline V gene has CDR1 MNHEY and CDR2 SMNVEV (reference sequence). V gave up 8 bases and J gave up 0 bases, with 14 bases separating them. This CDR3 is CASSPGRSSYNEQFF. The DNA for the CDR3 is TGTGCCAGCTCCCCGGGCAGGAGCTCCTACAATGAGCAGTTCTTC.

This clone was picked up one time. The chain has TRBV6-5 and TRBJ2-7; 7 nucleotides match TRBD2. The CDR3 loop spans 14 amino acids. V shed 7 bases, J shed 1 base, and the junction held 7 bases outside the gene matches. CDR1 MNHEY and CDR2 SVGAGI come from the germline V gene. The CDR3 sequence: CASIPREGSYEQYF. Here the CDR3 DNA reads TGTGCCAGCATCCCTAGGGAGGGATCCTACGAGCAGTACTTC.

The table lists this clone with a count of one. The chain recombines TRBV7-2 with TRBJ2-1; TRBD2 is a possible D gene (6 bases). The CDR3 is 16 amino acids. Trimming shortened V by 5 bases and J by 0 bases, and 14 bases separated the two germline ends. Germline CDR1 SGHTA, CDR2 FQGNSA. In DNA, the CDR3 is TGTGCCAGCAGCCAGACTAGGGAGAGCTCCTACAATGAGCAGTTCTTC. Translated, it gives CASSQTRESSYNEQFF.

The chain recombines TRBV29-1 with TRBJ2-1, with 8 positions matching TRBD2. Germline trimming cut 6 bases from V and 5 bases from J; bases unmatched to any gene: 9. Germline V gene data show CDR1 as SQVTM and CDR2 as ANQGSEA. The CDR3 sequence is 14 residues long. The CDR3 protein is CSVPGGGANNEQFF. DNA of the CDR3: TGCAGCGTCCCGGGGGGGGGCGCAAACAATGAGCAGTTCTTC.

This clone has a handful of counts. The rearrangement joins TRBV19 to TRBJ1-5; D is unclear. V was trimmed by 3 bases and J by 4 bases, leaving 7 bases between them. CDR1 is LNHDA, CDR2 SQIVND, per germline (reference sequence). The CDR3 has 13 residues. In DNA, the CDR3 is TGTGCCAGTAGTATGGAGGCGAATCAGCCCCAGCATTTT. Translated: CASSMEANQPQHF.

The table lists this clone with a count of one. The chain uses TRBV7-9 and TRBJ2-6; D uncertain. The V end lost 3 bases, the J end lost 0 bases, and 9 bases lay between the germline ends. Germline CDR1 and CDR2: SEHNR and FQNEAQ (reference sequence). The CDR3 totals 16 residues. The CDR3 region is CASSFQLSSGANVLTF. CDR3 coding DNA: TGTGCCAGCAGCTTCCAACTCAGCTCTGGGGCCAACGTCCTGACTTTC.